These 32 T cell receptor beta chains were all obtained from the same sample, sequenced in a study of early T cells in non-severe SARS-CoV-2 infection. MiXCR, applied by TCRdb to the 5' RACE reads, yields one record per CDR3 protein. The sample has 55,000 to 70,000 distinct CDR3 sequences; around 5.6% are singletons. Source material: whole blood. The source is an adult who was a healthcare worker with PCR-confirmed SARS-CoV-2 infection or an uninfected control (not recorded which).

This CDR3 reads CATSGSGGGPNIQYF. The CDR3 bases are TGTGCCACCAGTGGAAGCGGCGGGGGACCCAACATTCAGTACTTC. The rearrangement joins TRBV24-1 to TRBJ2-4, with TRBD2 identical over 7 bases. Germline lookup yields CDR1 KGHDR and CDR2 SFDVKD. CDR3 length: 15 amino acids. Germline trimming cut 5 bases from V and 7 bases from J; bases unmatched to any gene: 10.

Only a few counts were recorded for this clonotype. The V and J genes are TRBV6-1 and TRBJ2-5; either TRBD1 or TRBD2 may fit D (5 bases each). The germline CDR1 and CDR2 sequences are MNHNS and SASEGT. V gave up 2 bases and J gave up 7 bases, with 17 bases separating them. The CDR3 contains 15 residues. This CDR3 reads CASSEPAVSGGTQYF. The CDR3 nucleotides read TGTGCCAGCAGTGAACCCGCAGTTAGTGGGGGGACCCAGTACTTC.

This clonotype was seen many times. The chain combines TRBV6-1 with TRBJ2-2; D is unresolved. Trimming pared 2 bases from V and 6 bases from J, leaving 7 bases between. The V gene's germline CDR1 is MNHNS and CDR2 SASEGT. The CDR3 extends over 13 amino acids. The CDR3 region is CASSELDAGELFF. CDR3 nucleotide sequence: TGTGCCAGCAGTGAATTGGACGCCGGGGAGCTGTTTTTT.

This clonotype was seen more than once but under ten times. The V gene is TRBV5-1, the J gene TRBJ2-7, with TRBD1 matching 9 bases. The CDR3 length is 13 residues. V lost 5 bases, J lost 7 bases, and 7 bases stayed unmatched. CDR1 and CDR2 (germline): SGHRS, YFSETQ. DNA of the CDR3: TGCGCCAGCAGACCCGGGACAGGGAGGGAGCAGTACTTC. Protein sequence: CASRPGTGREQYF. Together with reference TRBV5-1 and TRBJ2-7, the CDR3 gives the full variable domain: KAGVTQTPRYLIKTRGQQVTLSCSPISGHRSVSWYQQTPGQGLQFLFEYFSETQRNKGNFPGRFSGRQFSNSRSEMNVSTLELGDSALYLCASRPGTGREQYFGPGTRLTVT.

This clonotype was detected many times. V and J are TRBV11-2 and TRBJ2-4; D uncertain. CDR1 and CDR2 from the germline V gene are SGHAT and FQNNGV. V was trimmed by 2 bases and J by 5 bases, leaving 13 bases between them. This CDR3 has 15 amino acids. CDR3 sequence: CASSLRSAMENIQYF. The DNA of the CDR3 is TGTGCCAGCAGCTTAAGGTCCGCGATGGAAAACATTCAGTACTTC.

This clonotype has at least ten counts. J is TRBJ2-7 and V is TRBV27; possibly TRBD2 for D (5 bases). Germline V gene sequence: CDR1 MNHEY, CDR2 SMNVEV (reference sequence). This CDR3 has 15 residues. V was cut by 1 base and J by 2 bases, with 12 bases left in between. This CDR3 reads CASSLYRERTYEQYF. CDR3 DNA sequence: TGTGCCAGCAGTTTATACCGGGAAAGAACCTACGAGCAGTACTTC.

This clonotype showed up many times. The chain employs TRBV29-1 and TRBJ2-2; D may be TRBD1 or TRBD2 (5 bases each). This CDR3 region has 15 residues. V was cut by 6 bases and J by 5 bases, with 19 bases left in between. Germline CDR1 reads SQVTM; CDR2 reads ANQGSEA. CDR3 in DNA: TGCAGCGTGAGGGCGGCGCCCGGGGCGACCGGGGAGCTGTTTTTT. It specifies CSVRAAPGATGELFF.

The CDR3 DNA follows: TGTGCCAGCAGCGTAGCTTTCGGAACAGCTGGGGGTGATGAGCAGTTCTTC. Encoded protein: CASSVAFGTAGGDEQFF. V gene TRBV9 combines with J gene TRBJ2-1; tentatively, D is TRBD1 or TRBD2 (5 bases each). CDR1 SGDLS and CDR2 YYNGEE come from the germline V gene. The CDR3 is 17 residues long. V lost 0 bases and J 8 bases, leaving 21 bases between the germline ends.

Ten or more counts support this clonotype. This chain uses TRBV6-2 or TRBV6-3 with TRBJ1-1; D perhaps matches TRBD1 (6 bases). Per the germline V gene, CDR1 is MNHEY and CDR2 is SVGEGT. This CDR3 is 17 amino acids long. With 5 bases removed from V and 4 bases from J, the gap between germline ends came to 23 bases. This CDR3 reads CASSPQGRGGDGTEAFF. CDR3 in DNA: TGTGCCAGCAGTCCACAGGGACGGGGAGGAGATGGCACTGAAGCTTTCTTT.

CDR3 sequence (DNA): TGCGCCAGCAGCCCGGGACTAGCGGGGGGTACGGCGGATACGCAGTATTTT. Its protein is CASSPGLAGGTADTQYF. V gene TRBV5-1 combines with J gene TRBJ2-3; 15 bases fit TRBD2. CDR1 SGHRS and CDR2 YFSETQ come from the germline V gene. CDR3 length: 17 amino acids. The trim removed 4 bases at V and 6 bases at J, leaving 9 bases unmatched.

This rearrangement joins TRBV5-6 to TRBJ2-1; D may be TRBD2 (5 bases). Germline V CDR1 and CDR2: SGHDT, YYEEEE. The V end was cut by 0 bases, the J end by 8 bases, with 21 bases between. The CDR3 runs to 17 residues. CDR3 region: CASSLGASRRERDEQFF. The DNA of the CDR3 is TGTGCCAGCAGCTTGGGTGCGTCTCGGCGAGAGAGGGATGAGCAGTTCTTC.

This clonotype was observed many times. V and J are TRBV11-2 and TRBJ2-3; D gene ambiguous. In germline, CDR1 is SGHAT, CDR2 FQNNGV. Trimming shortened V by 0 bases and J by 8 bases, and 12 bases separated the two germline ends. There are 14 residues in the CDR3. This CDR3 is CASSLEDPFVTQYF. CDR3 bases: TGTGCCAGCAGCTTAGAGGACCCGTTTGTTACGCAGTATTTT.

This clonotype was counted at least ten times. The genes are TRBV30 and TRBJ2-2; D could derive from TRBD1 or TRBD2 (6 bases each). Germline CDR1 GTSNPN, CDR2 SVGIG (reference sequence). V was trimmed by 4 bases and J by 6 bases, leaving 15 bases between them. CDR3 length: 14 residues. CDR3 protein: CAWTGDRRAGELFF. In DNA form, the CDR3 reads TGTGCCTGGACTGGCGACAGGAGGGCCGGGGAGCTGTTTTTT.

This clonotype showed up many times. The CDR3 region is CASRAGPTRGNTEAFF. DNA for the CDR3: TGTGCCAGCAGGGCAGGTCCAACAAGGGGAAACACTGAAGCTTTCTTT. The V and J genes are TRBV7-9 and TRBJ1-1; possible D gene TRBD1, 5 bases. V lost 6 bases, J lost 2 bases, and 19 bases lay in between. Per the germline V gene, CDR1 is SEHNR and CDR2 is FQNEAQ (reference sequence). This CDR3 is 16 amino acids long.

This clonotype has more than one count but fewer than ten. The genes are TRBV7-2 and TRBJ2-7; 7 positions match TRBD1. Per the germline V gene, CDR1 is SGHTA and CDR2 is FQGNSA. V shed 4 bases, J shed 2 bases, and the junction held 5 bases outside the gene matches. The CDR3 loop spans 14 amino acids. The CDR3 coding sequence is TGTGCCAGCAGCTCCAGACAGGGCCCCTACGAGCAGTACTTC. It yields the protein CASSSRQGPYEQYF.

This clonotype was counted between two and nine times. The V gene is TRBV29-1, the J gene TRBJ2-5, with D maybe TRBD2 (7 bases). Germline V gene sequence: CDR1 SQVTM, CDR2 ANQGSEA. V lost 7 bases, J lost 1 base, and 13 bases lay in between. The CDR3 has 13 residues. CDR3 bases: TGCAGCGGGGGGGGCGGATTCCAAGAGACCCAGTACTTC. As protein: CSGGGGFQETQYF.

The V and J genes are TRBV20-1 and TRBJ1-5; the D gene is possibly TRBD1 (6 bases). Deletions cut 5 bases from V and 6 bases from J, with 17 bases between. CDR3 length: 14 residues. Germline V gene data show CDR1 as DFQATT and CDR2 as SNEGSKA (reference sequence). The DNA for the CDR3 is TGCAGTGCTCAGCGGAGGGACAATTTTCAGCCCCAGCATTTT. Amino acids: CSAQRRDNFQPQHF.

This clonotype has ten or more counts. The chain joins TRBV27 to TRBJ2-3, with unresolved D. The CDR3 has 14 amino acids. The V gene lost 3 bases and the J gene lost 0 bases, with 7 bases spanning the gap. CDR1 and CDR2 from the germline V gene are MNHEY and SMNVEV (reference sequence). CDR3 protein: CASSLEISTDTQYF. The CDR3 DNA follows: TGTGCCAGCAGTTTGGAAATCAGCACAGATACGCAGTATTTT.

This clonotype was seen more than once but under ten times. The V call is TRBV28, the J call TRBJ1-6; 10 bases align to TRBD1. The V segment lost 6 bases and the J segment 1 base; nucleotides outside the gene matches: 9. There are 18 residues in the CDR3. CDR1 MDHEN and CDR2 SYDVKM come from the germline V gene. This chain's CDR3 is CASRTGGGFGSYNSPLHF. The CDR3 coding sequence is TGTGCCAGCAGGACAGGGGGCGGGTTTGGGTCCTATAATTCACCCCTCCACTTT.

This clonotype occurred many times. The chain combines TRBV20-1 with TRBJ1-2, with TRBD1 matching 7 bases. Per germline, CDR1 DFQATT and CDR2 SNEGSKA (reference sequence). The CDR3 has 14 residues. Losses at the gene ends were 6 bases for V and 3 bases for J; bases not matched to a gene: 10. The CDR3 nucleotides are TGCAGTGCACCAGTACAGGGGCCACACTATGGCTACACCTTC. Translating it yields CSAPVQGPHYGYTF.

The sample holds many counts of this clonotype. CDR3 DNA: TGTGCCAGCAGTCCCGACGGGACCCTTAATGAAAAACTGTTTTTT. It specifies CASSPDGTLNEKLFF. The rearrangement links TRBV12-3 or TRBV12-4 to TRBJ1-4, with D possibly being TRBD1 (5 bases). There are 15 residues in the CDR3. Between the trimmed V and J ends, which lost 5 bases and 4 bases, there was a span of 14 bases.

There are many counts of this clonotype. The chain uses TRBV6-6 and TRBJ2-3; D unresolved. Per germline, CDR1 MNHNY and CDR2 SVGAGI (reference sequence). This CDR3 comprises 17 residues. Trimming cost V 6 bases and J 0 bases, with 19 bases left between them. The CDR3 coding sequence is TGTGCCAGCAGGCCCACCGGGCCCAAGAATAGCACAGATACGCAGTATTTT. It encodes CASRPTGPKNSTDTQYF.

This clonotype has at least ten counts. The chain combines TRBV20-1 with TRBJ2-3, with D uncertain. This CDR3 has 11 amino acids. The germline CDR1 and CDR2 sequences are DFQATT and SNEGSKA (reference sequence). The CDR3 region is CSQRRGHTQYF. The CDR3 DNA sequence: TGCAGCCAACGGCGAGGACATACGCAGTATTTT.

This clonotype was seen only a few times. This chain joins TRBV6-1 and TRBJ1-6; a possible D gene is TRBD1 (6 bases). CDR3 length equals 14 residues. V lost 1 base and J 10 bases, leaving 11 bases between the germline ends. Germline CDR1 and CDR2: MNHNS and SASEGT. The DNA of the CDR3 is TGTGCCAGCAGTGAAGTGGGTCAGGGGTCACCCCTCCACTTT. Amino acid sequence: CASSEVGQGSPLHF.

This clonotype occurred many times. The V gene is TRBV6-2 or TRBV6-3, the J gene TRBJ2-1; 14 bases map to TRBD2. The germline V gene encodes CDR1 MNHEY and CDR2 SVGEGT. Trimming took 5 bases from V and 3 from J; bases not matched to a gene: 6. The CDR3 runs 17 residues. This CDR3 reads CASSTGLAGVSYNEQFF. As DNA, the CDR3 is TGTGCCAGCAGTACGGGACTAGCGGGGGTGAGCTACAATGAGCAGTTCTTC.

This clonotype occurred a few times. The chain employs TRBV5-8 and TRBJ2-6; D is ambiguous. This CDR3 is 15 amino acids long. Germline values: CDR1 SGHTS, CDR2 YDEGEE. The ends were cut back, 2 bases at V and 0 bases at J, with 6 bases in the middle. DNA of the CDR3: TGTGCCAGCAGCTTTGGCACCTCTGGGGCCAACGTCCTGACTTTC. Translated: CASSFGTSGANVLTF.

This clonotype was counted ten times or more. V and J are TRBV3-1 and TRBJ2-3; D not resolved. Germline loops: CDR1 LGHDT, CDR2 YNNKEL (reference sequence). CDR3 size: 15 residues. V was shortened by 1 base and J by 4 bases, with 12 bases between the two germline ends. The CDR3 region is CASSQAVSGPDTQYF. DNA of the CDR3: TGTGCCAGCAGCCAAGCGGTTTCCGGCCCAGATACGCAGTATTTT.

In its sample, this clonotype was seen a few times. The chain links TRBV10-3 to TRBJ2-7, with TRBD1 matching over 7 bases. V dropped 11 bases and J dropped 3; count of bases not matched to a gene: 16. The germline V gene has CDR1 ENHRY and CDR2 SYGVKD. This CDR3 contains 15 residues. In DNA, the CDR3 is TGTGCCCCAATCGCCCCACAGGGGAGAAACTACGAGCAGTACTTC. Protein product: CAPIAPQGRNYEQYF.

This clonotype was seen many times. The rearrangement links TRBV6-5 to TRBJ2-3; D may be TRBD1 (5 bases). The germline gives CDR1 MNHEY, CDR2 SVGAGI. This CDR3 region has 14 residues. The V end was cut by 6 bases, the J end by 1 base, with 11 bases between. CDR3 region: CASSQQAGTDTQYF. CDR3 nucleotides: TGTGCCAGCAGCCAACAGGCAGGCACAGATACGCAGTATTTT.

This clonotype was counted only a few times. This chain links TRBV7-2 with TRBJ1-3; D is uncertain. Germline V gives CDR1 SGHTA, CDR2 FQGNSA. CDR3 length equals 15 residues. Trimming took 7 bases from V and 3 from J, leaving 16 bases between them. In nucleotides, the CDR3 is TGTGCCAGCACTAAGGACGTAATATTTGGAAACACCATATATTTT. Amino acids: CASTKDVIFGNTIYF.

This clonotype was recorded many times. The V and J genes are TRBV6-6 and TRBJ1-5; TRBD1 is a possible D gene (6 bases). The CDR3 runs 14 residues. V shed 0 bases and J shed 4 bases, with 7 bases lying between them. The germline CDR1 and CDR2 sequences are MNHNY and SVGAGI (reference sequence). The CDR3 reads CASSYSTGNQPQHF. The CDR3 DNA reads TGTGCCAGCAGTTACTCCACAGGGAATCAGCCCCAGCATTTT.

This clonotype was seen only a few times. This chain links TRBV6-6 with TRBJ2-7, with 9 bases that match TRBD2. The ends lost 6 bases at V and 0 bases at J; junction bases unmatched: 18. Germline values: CDR1 MNHNY, CDR2 SVGAGI (reference sequence). This CDR3 contains 19 residues. The CDR3 DNA reads as TGTGCCAGCAGCCCCAGTCTGATAGCGGGGGCCTCAATCTCCTACGAGCAGTACTTC. Protein: CASSPSLIAGASISYEQYF.